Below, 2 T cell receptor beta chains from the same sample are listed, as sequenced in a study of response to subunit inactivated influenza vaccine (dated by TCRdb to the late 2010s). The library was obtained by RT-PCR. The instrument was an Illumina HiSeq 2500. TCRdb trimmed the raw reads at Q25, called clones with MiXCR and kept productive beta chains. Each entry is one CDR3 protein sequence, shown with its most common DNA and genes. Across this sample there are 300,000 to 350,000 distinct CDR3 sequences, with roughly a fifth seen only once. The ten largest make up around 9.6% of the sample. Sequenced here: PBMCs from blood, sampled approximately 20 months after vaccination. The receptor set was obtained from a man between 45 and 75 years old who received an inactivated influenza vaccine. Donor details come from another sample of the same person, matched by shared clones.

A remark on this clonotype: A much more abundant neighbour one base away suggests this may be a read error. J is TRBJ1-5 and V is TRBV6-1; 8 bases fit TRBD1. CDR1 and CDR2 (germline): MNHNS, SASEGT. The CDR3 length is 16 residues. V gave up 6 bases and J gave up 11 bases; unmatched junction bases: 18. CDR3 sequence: CASSRSGTGLSGAQHF. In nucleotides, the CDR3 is TGTGCCAGCAGCCGATCCGGGACAGGCCTCTCTGGGGCCCAGCATTTT.

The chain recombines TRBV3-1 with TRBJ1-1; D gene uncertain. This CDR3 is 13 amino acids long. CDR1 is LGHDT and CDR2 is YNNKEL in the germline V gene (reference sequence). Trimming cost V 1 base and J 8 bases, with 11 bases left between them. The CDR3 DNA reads TGTGCCAGCAGCCAAGTCGGCGGGATAGAAGCTTTCTTT. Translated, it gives CASSQVGGIEAFF.